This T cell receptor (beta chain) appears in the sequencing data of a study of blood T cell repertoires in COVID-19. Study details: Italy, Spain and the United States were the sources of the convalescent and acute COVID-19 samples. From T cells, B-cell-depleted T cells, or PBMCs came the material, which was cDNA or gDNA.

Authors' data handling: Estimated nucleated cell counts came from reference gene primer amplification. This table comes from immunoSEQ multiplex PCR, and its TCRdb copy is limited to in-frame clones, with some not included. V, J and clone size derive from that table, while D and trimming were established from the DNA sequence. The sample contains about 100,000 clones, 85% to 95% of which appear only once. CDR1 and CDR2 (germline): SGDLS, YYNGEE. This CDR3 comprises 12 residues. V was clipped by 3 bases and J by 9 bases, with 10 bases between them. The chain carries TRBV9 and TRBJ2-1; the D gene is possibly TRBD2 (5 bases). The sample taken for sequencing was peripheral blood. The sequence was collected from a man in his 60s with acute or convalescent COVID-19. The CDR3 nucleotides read TGTGCCAGCAGCGCCGGGGTTGCTGAGCAGTTCTTC. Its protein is CASSAGVAEQFF.